Each of the 11 T cell receptor beta chains below was sequenced from the same sample in a study of early T cells in non-severe SARS-CoV-2 infection. TCRdb redid the calling of the 5' RACE reads with MiXCR, one entry per CDR3 protein. Seen here are over 95,000 distinct CDR3 sequences, over 15% observed once, and the top ten hold 1.3%. The sequencing input was whole blood. Receptors were obtained from an adult who was a healthcare worker with PCR-confirmed SARS-CoV-2 infection or an uninfected control (not recorded which).

This clonotype occurred a few times. This chain joins TRBV7-9 and TRBJ2-7, with 8 bases that match TRBD1. V lost 9 bases and J lost 1; bases outside the gene matches: 5. The CDR3 is made up of 13 amino acids. Germline V lookup: CDR1 SEHNR, CDR2 FQNEAQ (reference sequence). The CDR3 DNA reads as TGTGCCAGTTGGGGGACAGGATCCTACGAGCAGTACTTC. Translation gives CASWGTGSYEQYF.

This clonotype was detected ten times or more. The CDR3 nucleotides are TGTGCCAGCAGCTTACGCACAGATACGCAGTATTTT. Translating gives CASSLRTDTQYF. V usage is TRBV7-9 and J usage is TRBJ2-3; unclear D gene. The CDR3 loop spans 12 amino acids. The germline V gene has CDR1 SEHNR and CDR2 FQNEAQ (reference sequence). V gave up 2 bases and J gave up 1 base, with 1 base separating them. Looking up the rest from reference TRBV7-9 and TRBJ2-3 gives the full variable domain: DTGVSQNPRHKITKRGQNVTFRCDPISEHNRLYWYRQTLGQGPEFLTYFQNEAQLEKSRLLSDRFSAERPKGSFSTLEIQRTEQGDSAMYLCASSLRTDTQYFGPGTRLTVL.

The chain couples TRBV7-2 to TRBJ2-4; TRBD2 might be the D (7 bases). The germline V and J ends were trimmed by 5 bases and 7 bases, with 15 bases remaining between them. From germline, CDR1 is SGHTA and CDR2 FQGNSA. The CDR3 covers 14 residues. The CDR3 nucleotides are TGTGCCAGCAGCCAGAGGCGGGGGCGGAACATTCAGTACTTC. This codes for CASSQRRGRNIQYF.

The chain uses TRBV20-1 and TRBJ2-2, with 8 bases that match TRBD1. Germline loops: CDR1 DFQATT, CDR2 SNEGSKA (reference sequence). Trimming took 0 bases from V and 5 from J; bases not matched to a gene: 8. The length of the CDR3 is 16 residues. CDR3 protein: CSARDAGGKFTGELFF. CDR3 DNA: TGCAGTGCTAGAGATGCAGGGGGCAAATTTACCGGGGAGCTGTTTTTT.

This chain uses TRBV29-1 with TRBJ1-2, with a weak D call TRBD1 (5 bases). Per the germline V gene, CDR1 is SQVTM and CDR2 is ANQGSEA. Trimming removed 1 base from V and 0 bases from J, with 9 bases in between. There are 14 residues in the CDR3. The CDR3 DNA follows: TGCAGCGTTGAAGGGACAACGACTAACTATGGCTACACCTTC. Its translation: CSVEGTTTNYGYTF.

This clonotype occurred a few times. The genes are TRBV21-1 and TRBJ2-2; the D call in the table, TRBD2, was not verified against the DNA. TRBV21-1 is noted as a pseudogene. CDR3 length: 16 amino acids. The DNA of the CDR3 is TGTGCCAGCAGCGCCCCGGGGCTAGCCCCTTGGAGGGAGCTGTTTTTT. Its protein product is CASSAPGLAPWRELFF.

This clonotype was observed a few times. The chain combines TRBV15 with TRBJ1-1, with D tentatively TRBD1 (6 bases). V was pared by 0 bases and J by 5 bases, with 22 bases between. The CDR3 is 18 residues long. Germline V gives CDR1 LNHNV, CDR2 YYDKDF (reference sequence). CDR3 protein: CATSRDYSWAGVLTEAFF. As DNA, the CDR3 is TGTGCCACCAGCAGAGATTATAGTTGGGCAGGGGTATTAACTGAAGCTTTCTTT.

This chain links TRBV27 with TRBJ1-5; D might be TRBD1 (5 bases). Germline CDR1 is MNHEY and CDR2 is SMNVEV (reference sequence). Between the trimmed V and J ends, which lost 9 bases and 2 bases, there was a span of 11 bases. The CDR3 extends over 13 amino acids. The CDR3 DNA is TGTGCCAGTTCAGGGTGGCGCAATCAGCCCCAGCATTTT. Protein: CASSGWRNQPQHF.

The V and J genes are TRBV12-3 or TRBV12-4 and TRBJ2-5, with 8 bases matching TRBD2. The J segment lost 5 bases and the V segment lost 4 bases, leaving 9 bases of the junction unmatched. The CDR3 totals 15 residues. CDR3: CASSSYTGTRETQYF. The CDR3 bases are TGTGCCAGCAGTTCCTATACCGGGACTAGGGAGACCCAGTACTTC.

On this clonotype itself: No DNA is shown, since the ends of the CDR3 on it are uncertain; the CDR3 is the one TCRdb lists. The chain couples TRBV6-5 to TRBJ2-1. Both ends counted, the CDR3 spans 15 residues. The germline CDR1 and CDR2 sequences are MNHEY and SVGAGI. The CDR3 loop reads CASSSSESSYNEQFF.

The chain recombines TRBV6-4 with TRBJ2-3, with D possibly being TRBD2 (6 bases). V was clipped by 3 bases and J by 4 bases, with 14 bases between them. CDR3 length: 15 residues. The germline V gene encodes CDR1 MRHNA and CDR2 SNTAGT. DNA of the CDR3: TGTGCCAGCAGTGAGGGAATCGGGGAGGCAGATACGCAGTATTTT. Protein sequence: CASSEGIGEADTQYF.